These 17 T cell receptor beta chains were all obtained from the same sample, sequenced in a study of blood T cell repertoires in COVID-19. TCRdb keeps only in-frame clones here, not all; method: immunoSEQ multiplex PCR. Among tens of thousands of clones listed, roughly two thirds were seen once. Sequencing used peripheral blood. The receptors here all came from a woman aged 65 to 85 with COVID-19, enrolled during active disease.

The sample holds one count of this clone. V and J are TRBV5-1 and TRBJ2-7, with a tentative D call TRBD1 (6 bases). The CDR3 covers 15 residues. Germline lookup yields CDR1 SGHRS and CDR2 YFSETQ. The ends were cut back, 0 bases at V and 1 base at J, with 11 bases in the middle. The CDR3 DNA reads TGCGCCAGCAGCTTGGCTTGGACAGCGTCCTACGAGCAGTACTTC. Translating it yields CASSLAWTASYEQYF.

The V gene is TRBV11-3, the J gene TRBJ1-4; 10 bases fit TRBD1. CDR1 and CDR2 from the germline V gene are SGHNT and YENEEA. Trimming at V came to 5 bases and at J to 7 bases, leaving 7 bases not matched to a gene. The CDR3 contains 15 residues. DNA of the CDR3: TGTGCCAGCAGCATCACCGGGACAGGGGCTGAAAAACTGTTTTTT. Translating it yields CASSITGTGAEKLFF.

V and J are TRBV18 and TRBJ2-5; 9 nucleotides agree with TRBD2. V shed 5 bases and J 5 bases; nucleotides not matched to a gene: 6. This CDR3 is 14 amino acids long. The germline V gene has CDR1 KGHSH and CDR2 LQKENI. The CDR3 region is CASSLGLARETQYF. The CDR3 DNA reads TGTGCCAGCTCATTGGGACTAGCTCGTGAGACCCAGTACTTC.

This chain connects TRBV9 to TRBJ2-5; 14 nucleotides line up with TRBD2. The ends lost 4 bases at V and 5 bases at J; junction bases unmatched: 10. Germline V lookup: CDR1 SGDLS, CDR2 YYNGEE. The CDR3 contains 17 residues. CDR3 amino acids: CASSPYPGLAGEETQYF. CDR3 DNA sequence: TGTGCCAGCAGCCCTTACCCGGGACTAGCGGGGGAGGAGACCCAGTACTTC.

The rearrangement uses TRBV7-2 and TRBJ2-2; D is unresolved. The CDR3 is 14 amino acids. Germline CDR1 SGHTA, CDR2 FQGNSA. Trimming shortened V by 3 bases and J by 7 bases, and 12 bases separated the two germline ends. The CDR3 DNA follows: TGTGCCAGCAGCTTTGATCGGTCTTTCGGGGAGCTGTTTTTT. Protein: CASSFDRSFGELFF.

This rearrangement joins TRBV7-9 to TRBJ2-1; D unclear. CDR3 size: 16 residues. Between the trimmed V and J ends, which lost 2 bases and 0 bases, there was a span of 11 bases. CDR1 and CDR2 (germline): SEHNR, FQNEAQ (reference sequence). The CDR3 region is CASSLSQVSSYNEQFF. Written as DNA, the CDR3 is TGTGCCAGCAGCTTAAGCCAGGTAAGCTCCTACAATGAGCAGTTCTTC.

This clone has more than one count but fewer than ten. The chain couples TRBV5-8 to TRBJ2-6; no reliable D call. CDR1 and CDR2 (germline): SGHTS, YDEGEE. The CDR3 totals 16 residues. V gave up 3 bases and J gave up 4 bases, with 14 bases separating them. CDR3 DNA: TGTGCCAGCAGCTACGACATCCCGGTCGGGGCCAACGTCCTGACTTTC. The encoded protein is CASSYDIPVGANVLTF.

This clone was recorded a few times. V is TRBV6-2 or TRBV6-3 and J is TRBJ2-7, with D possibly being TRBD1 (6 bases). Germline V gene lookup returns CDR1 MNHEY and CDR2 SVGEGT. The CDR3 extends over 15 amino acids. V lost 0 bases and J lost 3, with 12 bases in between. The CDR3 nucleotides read TGTGCCAGCAGTTACTCGAAGACAGGCCGCTACGAGCAGTACTTC. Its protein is CASSYSKTGRYEQYF.

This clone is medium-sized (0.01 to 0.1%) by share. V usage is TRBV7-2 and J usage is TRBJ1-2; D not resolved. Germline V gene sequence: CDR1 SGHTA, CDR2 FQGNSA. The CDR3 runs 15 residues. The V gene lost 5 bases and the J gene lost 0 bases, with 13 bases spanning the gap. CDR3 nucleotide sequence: TGTGCCAGCAGCCCGGTTGACGGAGCTAACTATGGCTACACCTTC. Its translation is CASSPVDGANYGYTF.

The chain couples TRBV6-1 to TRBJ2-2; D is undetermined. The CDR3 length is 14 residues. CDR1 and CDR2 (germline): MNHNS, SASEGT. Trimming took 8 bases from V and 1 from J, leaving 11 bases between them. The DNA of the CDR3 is TGTGCCAGCCACCTTTCGCGGAACACCGGGGAGCTGTTTTTT. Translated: CASHLSRNTGELFF.

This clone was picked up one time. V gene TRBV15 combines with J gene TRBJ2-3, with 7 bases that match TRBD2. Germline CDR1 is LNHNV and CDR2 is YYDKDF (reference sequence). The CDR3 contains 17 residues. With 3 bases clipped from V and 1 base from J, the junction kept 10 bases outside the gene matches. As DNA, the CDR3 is TGTGCCACCAGCAGCGTCCCTGCGGGAGTAGGCACAGATACGCAGTATTTT. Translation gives CATSSVPAGVGTDTQYF.

CDR3 nucleotide sequence: TGTGCCAGCAGCTTGCCGGGGACAGGGGCGAGCTACGAGCAGTACTTC. Its translation is CASSLPGTGASYEQYF. The chain has TRBV5-6 and TRBJ2-7, with 10 bases that match TRBD1. Per germline, CDR1 SGHDT and CDR2 YYEEEE. After removal of 1 base from V and 3 bases from J, the junction contained 7 bases not matched to a gene. The CDR3 sequence is 16 residues long.

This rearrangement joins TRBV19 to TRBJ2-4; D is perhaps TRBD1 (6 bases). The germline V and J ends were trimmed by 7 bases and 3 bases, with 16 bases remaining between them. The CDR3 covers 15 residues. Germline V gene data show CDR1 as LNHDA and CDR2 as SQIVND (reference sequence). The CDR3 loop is CASTPAGEGKNIQYF. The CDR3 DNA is TGTGCCAGTACCCCCGCAGGGGAAGGCAAAAACATTCAGTACTTC.

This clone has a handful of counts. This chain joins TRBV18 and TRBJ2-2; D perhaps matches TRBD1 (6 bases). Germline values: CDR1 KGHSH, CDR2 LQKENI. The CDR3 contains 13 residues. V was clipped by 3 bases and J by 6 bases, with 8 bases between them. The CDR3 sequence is CASSPNRAGELFF. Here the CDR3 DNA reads TGTGCCAGCTCACCCAACAGGGCCGGGGAGCTGTTTTTT.

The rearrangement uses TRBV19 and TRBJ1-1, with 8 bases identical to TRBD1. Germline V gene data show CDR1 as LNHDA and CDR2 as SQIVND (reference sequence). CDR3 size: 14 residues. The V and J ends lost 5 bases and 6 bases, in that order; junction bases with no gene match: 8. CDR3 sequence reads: CASSSGGGPPEAFF. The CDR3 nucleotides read TGTGCCAGTAGTTCAGGGGGCGGTCCCCCTGAAGCTTTCTTT.

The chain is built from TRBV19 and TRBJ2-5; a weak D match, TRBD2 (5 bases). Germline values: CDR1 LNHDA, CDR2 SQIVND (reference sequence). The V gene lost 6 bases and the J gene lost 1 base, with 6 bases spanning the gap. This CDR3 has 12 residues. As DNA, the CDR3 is TGTGCCAGTAGCGAGGGCCAAGAGACCCAGTACTTC. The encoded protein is CASSEGQETQYF.

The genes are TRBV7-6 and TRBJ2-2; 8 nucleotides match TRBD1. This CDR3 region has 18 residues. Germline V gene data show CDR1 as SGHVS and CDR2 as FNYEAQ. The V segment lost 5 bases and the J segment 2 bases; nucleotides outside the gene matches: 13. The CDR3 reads CASSRSPPTGANTGELFF. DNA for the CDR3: TGTGCCAGCAGCCGAAGCCCTCCGACAGGGGCAAACACCGGGGAGCTGTTTTTT.